This TCR beta chain is drawn from a study of shared clonotypes between healthy human individuals. The CDR3 length is 15 residues. Trimming cost V 1 base and J 7 bases; bases outside gene matches: 7. Germline CDR1 is MGHDK and CDR2 is SYGVNS. The table came from immunoSEQ multiplex PCR; TCRdb's copy has only in-frame clones and leaves some out. The table shows roughly 86,000 clones, with 60% to 75% occurring only once. This TCR came from a man aged 30 to 39 in good health. The chain combines TRBV25-1 with TRBJ2-1, with 7 bases lining up with TRBD2. The material sequenced was memory CD8+ T cells sorted from blood. The sample's subset: CD45RO+ cells pooled with CCR7-negative TemRA cells. The CDR3 loop reads CASSEWAGAGNEQFF. DNA of the CDR3: TGTGCCAGCAGTGAATGGGCGGGAGCGGGGAATGAGCAGTTCTTC.